This T cell receptor (beta chain) derives from a study of blood T cell repertoires in COVID-19. Study information: Spain, Italy and the United States supplied samples that represented acute and convalescent COVID-19. T cells, B-cell-depleted T cells, or PBMCs supplied cDNA or gDNA.

V was trimmed by 2 bases and J by 7 bases, leaving 11 bases between them. The CDR3 has 13 amino acids. Authors' analysis steps: Researchers report that nucleated cell counts were estimated from reference gene primer amplification. Generated by immunoSEQ multiplex PCR, the TCRdb table keeps only in-frame clones and is missing some. The V and J calls and clone size were taken over from that table, and D and trimming were inferred from the DNA. The table has fewer than 150,000 clones, about 79% seen once. This chain links TRBV12-3 or TRBV12-4 with TRBJ1-1; D gene ambiguous. Sequenced input: peripheral blood. The origin of this receptor is a woman between 50 and 59 years old with acute or convalescent COVID-19. CDR3 amino acids: CASSLTPKLEAFF. The CDR3 DNA reads TGTGCCAGCAGTTTAACCCCAAAGCTTGAAGCTTTCTTT.